This T cell receptor beta chain was recovered during a study of blood T cell repertoires in COVID-19. Per the germline V gene, CDR1 is SGDLS and CDR2 is YYNGEE. V was cut by 0 bases and J by 3 bases, with 15 bases left in between. The CDR3 totals 16 residues. Sequencing used immunoSEQ multiplex PCR; TCRdb keeps in-frame clones, though not all of them. The data contain around 200,000 clones, around 90% of them seen just once; the ten biggest clones take up approximately 12%. Material for sequencing was peripheral blood. The TCR originated in a young woman who had recovered from COVID-19. V gene TRBV9 combines with J gene TRBJ1-2, with a weak D call TRBD1 (6 bases). This chain's CDR3 is CASSVVLGANDYGYTF. CDR3 sequence (DNA): TGTGCCAGCAGCGTAGTTCTGGGGGCGAATGACTATGGCTACACCTTC.